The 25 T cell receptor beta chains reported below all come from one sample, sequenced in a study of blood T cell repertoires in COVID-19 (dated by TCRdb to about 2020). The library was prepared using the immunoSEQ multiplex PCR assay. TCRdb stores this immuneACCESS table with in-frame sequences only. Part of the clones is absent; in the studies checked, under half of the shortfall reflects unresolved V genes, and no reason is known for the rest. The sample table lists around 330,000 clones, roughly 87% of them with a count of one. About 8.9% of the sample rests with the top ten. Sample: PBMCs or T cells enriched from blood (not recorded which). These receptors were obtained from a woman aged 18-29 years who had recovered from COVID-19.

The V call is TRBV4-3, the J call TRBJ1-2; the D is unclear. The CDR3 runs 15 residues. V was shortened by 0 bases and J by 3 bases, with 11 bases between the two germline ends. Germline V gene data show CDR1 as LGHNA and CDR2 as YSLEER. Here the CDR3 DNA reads TGCGCCAGCAGCCAAGACTCTCTTGGCCACTATGGCTACACCTTC. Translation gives CASSQDSLGHYGYTF.

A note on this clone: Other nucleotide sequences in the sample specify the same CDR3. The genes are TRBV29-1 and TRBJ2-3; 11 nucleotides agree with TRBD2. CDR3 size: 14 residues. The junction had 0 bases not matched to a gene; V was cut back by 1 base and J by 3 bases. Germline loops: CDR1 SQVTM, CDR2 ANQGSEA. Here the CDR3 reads CSVEGLAGTDTQYF. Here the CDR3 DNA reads TGCAGCGTTGAAGGACTAGCGGGGACAGATACGCAGTATTTT.

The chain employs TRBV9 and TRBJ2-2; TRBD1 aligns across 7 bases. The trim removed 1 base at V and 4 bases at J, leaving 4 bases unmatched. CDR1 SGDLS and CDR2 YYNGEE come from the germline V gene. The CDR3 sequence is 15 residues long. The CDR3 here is CASSVRTGVTGELFF. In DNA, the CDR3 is TGTGCCAGCAGCGTACGCACAGGGGTCACCGGGGAGCTGTTTTTT.

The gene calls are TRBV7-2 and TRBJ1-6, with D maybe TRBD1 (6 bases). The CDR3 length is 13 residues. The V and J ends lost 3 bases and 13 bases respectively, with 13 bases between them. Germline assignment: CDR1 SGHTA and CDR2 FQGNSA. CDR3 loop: CASSFATGMPLHF. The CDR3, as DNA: TGTGCCAGCAGCTTTGCCACAGGGATGCCCCTCCACTTT.

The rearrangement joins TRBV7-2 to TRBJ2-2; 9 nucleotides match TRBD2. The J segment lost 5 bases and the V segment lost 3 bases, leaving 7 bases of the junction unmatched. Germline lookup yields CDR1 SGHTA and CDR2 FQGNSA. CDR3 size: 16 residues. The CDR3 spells CASSFLTSGTTGELFF. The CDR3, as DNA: TGTGCCAGCAGCTTTTTGACTAGCGGTACTACCGGGGAGCTGTTTTTT.

This CDR3 reads CASSQGEGDTGELFF. The CDR3 DNA sequence: TGTGCCAGCAGCCAAGGAGAAGGGGACACCGGGGAGCTGTTTTTT. V gene TRBV4-2 combines with J gene TRBJ2-2, with D possibly being TRBD1 (5 bases). Germline-derived CDR1 and CDR2 are LGHNA and YNFKEQ. The CDR3 totals 15 residues. V dropped 1 base and J dropped 3 bases, with 9 bases sitting between them.

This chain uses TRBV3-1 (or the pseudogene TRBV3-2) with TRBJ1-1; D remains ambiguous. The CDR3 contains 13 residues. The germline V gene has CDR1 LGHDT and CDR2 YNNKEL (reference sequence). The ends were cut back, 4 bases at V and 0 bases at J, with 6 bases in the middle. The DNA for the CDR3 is TGTGCCAGCAGCCTTAAAATGAACACTGAAGCTTTCTTT. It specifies CASSLKMNTEAFF.

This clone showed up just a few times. The CDR3 bases are TGTGCCAGCAGCCGTTACTACGAGCAGTACTTC. Translating gives CASSRYYEQYF. The rearrangement uses TRBV6-2 or TRBV6-3 and TRBJ2-7, with no clear D. In germline, CDR1 is MNHEY, CDR2 SVGEGT. The CDR3 extends over 11 amino acids. V was pared by 6 bases and J by 3 bases, with 6 bases between.

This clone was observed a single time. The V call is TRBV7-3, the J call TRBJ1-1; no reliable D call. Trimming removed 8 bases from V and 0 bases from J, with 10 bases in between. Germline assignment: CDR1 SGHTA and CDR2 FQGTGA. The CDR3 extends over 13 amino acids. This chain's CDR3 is CASREGVNTEAFF. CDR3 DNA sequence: TGTGCCAGCCGGGAGGGAGTGAACACTGAAGCTTTCTTT.

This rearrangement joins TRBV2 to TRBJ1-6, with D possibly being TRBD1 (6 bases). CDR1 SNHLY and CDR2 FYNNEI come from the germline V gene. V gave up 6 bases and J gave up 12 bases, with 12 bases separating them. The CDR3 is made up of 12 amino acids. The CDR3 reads CASSGQRGPLHF. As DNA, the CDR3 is TGTGCCAGCAGCGGACAGCGGGGACCCCTCCACTTT.

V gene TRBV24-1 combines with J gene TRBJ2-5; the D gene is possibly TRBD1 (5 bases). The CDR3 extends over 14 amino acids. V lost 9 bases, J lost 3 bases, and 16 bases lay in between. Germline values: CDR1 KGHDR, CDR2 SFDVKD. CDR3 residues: CATQNSGREETQYF. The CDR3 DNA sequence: TGTGCCACCCAAAACTCCGGCAGGGAAGAGACCCAGTACTTC.

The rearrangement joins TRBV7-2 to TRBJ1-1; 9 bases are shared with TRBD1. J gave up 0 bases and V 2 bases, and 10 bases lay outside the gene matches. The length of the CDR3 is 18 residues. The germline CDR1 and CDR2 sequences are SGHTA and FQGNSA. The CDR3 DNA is TGTGCCAGCAGCTTAAGGCCCAGGGACAGGGTCATGAACACTGAAGCTTTCTTT. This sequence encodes CASSLRPRDRVMNTEAFF.

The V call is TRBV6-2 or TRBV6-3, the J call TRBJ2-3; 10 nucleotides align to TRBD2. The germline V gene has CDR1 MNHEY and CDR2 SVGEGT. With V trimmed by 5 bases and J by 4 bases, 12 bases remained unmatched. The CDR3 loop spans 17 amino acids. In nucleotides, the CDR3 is TGTGCCAGCAGTGCCGGTGAGCGGGGGGGCCAAGCAGATACGCAGTATTTT. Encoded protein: CASSAGERGGQADTQYF.

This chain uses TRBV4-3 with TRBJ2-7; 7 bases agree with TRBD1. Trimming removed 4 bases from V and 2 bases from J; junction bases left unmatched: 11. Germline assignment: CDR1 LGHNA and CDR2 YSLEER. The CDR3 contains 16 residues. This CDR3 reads CASSPTSTDRTYEQYF. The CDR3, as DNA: TGCGCCAGCAGCCCCACCTCGACGGACAGGACCTACGAGCAGTACTTC.

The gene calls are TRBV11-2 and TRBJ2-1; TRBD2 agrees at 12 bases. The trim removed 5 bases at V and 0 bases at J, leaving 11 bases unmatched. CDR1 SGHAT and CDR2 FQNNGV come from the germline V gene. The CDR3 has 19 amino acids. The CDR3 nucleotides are TGTGCCAGCAGCCCTAGACTAGCGGGAGCCCTAAGCTCCTACAATGAGCAGTTCTTC. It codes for CASSPRLAGALSSYNEQFF.

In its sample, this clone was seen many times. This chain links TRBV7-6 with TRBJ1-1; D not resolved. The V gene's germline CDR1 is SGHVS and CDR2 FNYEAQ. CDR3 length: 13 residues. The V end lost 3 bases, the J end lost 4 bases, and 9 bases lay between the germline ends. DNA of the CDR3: TGTGCCAGCAGCTTCGGCGGAATCACTGAAGCTTTCTTT. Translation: CASSFGGITEAFF.

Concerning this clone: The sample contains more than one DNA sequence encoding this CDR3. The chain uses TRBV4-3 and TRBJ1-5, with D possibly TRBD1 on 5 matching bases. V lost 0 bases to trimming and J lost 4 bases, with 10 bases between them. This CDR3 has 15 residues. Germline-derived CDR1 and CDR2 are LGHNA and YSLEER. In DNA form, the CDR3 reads TGCGCCAGCAGCCAAGACCGCCAGGGTAATCAGCCCCAGCATTTT. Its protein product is CASSQDRQGNQPQHF.

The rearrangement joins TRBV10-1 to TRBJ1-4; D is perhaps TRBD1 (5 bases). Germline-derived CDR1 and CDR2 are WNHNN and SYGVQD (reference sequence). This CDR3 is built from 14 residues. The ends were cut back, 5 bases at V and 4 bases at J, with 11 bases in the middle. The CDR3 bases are TGCGCCAGCAGTTCACAGGAGTTTAATGAAAAACTGTTTTTT. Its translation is CASSSQEFNEKLFF.

CDR3 protein: CASSYSGRGLNNEQFF. The DNA for the CDR3 is TGTGCCAGCAGTTACTCTGGGCGGGGGTTAAACAATGAGCAGTTCTTC. The chain links TRBV6-2 or TRBV6-3 to TRBJ2-1; 7 bases are shared with TRBD2. The CDR3 spans 16 residues. Germline values: CDR1 MNHEY, CDR2 SVGEGT. V lost 0 bases, J lost 5 bases, and 7 bases stayed unmatched.

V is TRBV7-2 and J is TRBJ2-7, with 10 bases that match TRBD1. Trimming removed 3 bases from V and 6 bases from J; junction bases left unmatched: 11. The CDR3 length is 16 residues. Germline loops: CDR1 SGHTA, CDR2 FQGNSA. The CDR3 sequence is CASSFAPGTGVGEQYF. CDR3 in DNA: TGTGCCAGCAGCTTCGCCCCAGGGACAGGGGTCGGCGAGCAGTACTTC. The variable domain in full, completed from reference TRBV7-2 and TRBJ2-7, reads GAGVSQSPSNKVTEKGKDVELRCDPISGHTALYWYRQSLGQGLEFLIYFQGNSAPDKSGLPSDRFSAERTGGSVSTLTIQRTQQEDSAVYLCASSFAPGTGVGEQYFGPGTRLTVT.

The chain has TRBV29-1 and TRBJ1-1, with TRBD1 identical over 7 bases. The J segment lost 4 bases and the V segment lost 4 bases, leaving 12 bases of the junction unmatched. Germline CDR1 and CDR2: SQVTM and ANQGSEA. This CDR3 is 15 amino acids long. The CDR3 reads CSVVGETGFGTEAFF. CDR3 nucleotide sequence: TGCAGCGTTGTGGGAGAGACAGGGTTCGGCACTGAAGCTTTCTTT.

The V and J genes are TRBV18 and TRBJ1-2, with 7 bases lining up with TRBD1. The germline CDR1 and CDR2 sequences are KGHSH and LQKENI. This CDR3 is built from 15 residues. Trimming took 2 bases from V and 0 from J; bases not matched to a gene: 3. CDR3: CASSPEGAANYGYTF. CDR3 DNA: TGTGCCAGCTCACCAGAGGGGGCAGCTAACTATGGCTACACCTTC.

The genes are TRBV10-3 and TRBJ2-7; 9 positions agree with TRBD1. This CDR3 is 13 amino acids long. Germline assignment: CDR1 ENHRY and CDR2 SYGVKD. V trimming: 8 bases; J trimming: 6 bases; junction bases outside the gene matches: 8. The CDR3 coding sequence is TGTGCCATCGCGGGACAGGGACGCCTCGAGCAGTACTTC. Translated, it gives CAIAGQGRLEQYF.

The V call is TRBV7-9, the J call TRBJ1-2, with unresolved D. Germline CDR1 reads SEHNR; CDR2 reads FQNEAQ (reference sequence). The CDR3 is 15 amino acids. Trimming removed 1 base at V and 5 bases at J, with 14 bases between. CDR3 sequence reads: CASSLEFGEKYGYTF. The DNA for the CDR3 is TGTGCCAGCAGCTTAGAGTTTGGGGAGAAGTATGGCTACACCTTC.

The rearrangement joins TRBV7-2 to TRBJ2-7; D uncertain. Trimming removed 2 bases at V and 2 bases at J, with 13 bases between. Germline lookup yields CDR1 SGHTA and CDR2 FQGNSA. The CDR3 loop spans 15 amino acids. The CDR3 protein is CASSLYVLAAYEQYF. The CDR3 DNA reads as TGTGCCAGCAGCTTATATGTCCTGGCCGCCTACGAGCAGTACTTC.